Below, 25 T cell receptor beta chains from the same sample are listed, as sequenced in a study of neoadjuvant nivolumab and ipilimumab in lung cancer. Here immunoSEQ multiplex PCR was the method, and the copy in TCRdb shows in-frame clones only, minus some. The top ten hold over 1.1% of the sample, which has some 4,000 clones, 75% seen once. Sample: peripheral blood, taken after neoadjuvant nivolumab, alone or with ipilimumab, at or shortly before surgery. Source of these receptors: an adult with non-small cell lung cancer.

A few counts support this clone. The CDR3 reads CASSQDWTSGRYEQYF. The CDR3, as DNA: TGTGCCAGCAGCCAAGATTGGACTAGCGGGCGTTACGAGCAGTACTTC. This chain links TRBV11-2 with TRBJ2-7; TRBD2 aligns across 11 bases. The junction had 10 bases not matched to a gene; V was cut back by 5 bases and J by 4 bases. The V gene's germline CDR1 is SGHAT and CDR2 FQNNGV. The CDR3 extends over 16 amino acids.

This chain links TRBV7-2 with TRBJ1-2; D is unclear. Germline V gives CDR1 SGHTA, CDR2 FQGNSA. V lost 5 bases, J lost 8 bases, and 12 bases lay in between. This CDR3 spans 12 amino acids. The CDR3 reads CASSQEAAGYTF. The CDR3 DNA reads TGTGCCAGCAGCCAAGAGGCGGCCGGCTACACCTTC.

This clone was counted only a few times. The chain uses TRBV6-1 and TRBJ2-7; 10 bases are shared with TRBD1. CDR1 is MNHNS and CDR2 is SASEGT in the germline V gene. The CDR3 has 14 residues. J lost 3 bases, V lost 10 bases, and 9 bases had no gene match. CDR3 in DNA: TGTGCCATCGACGGACAGGGGGGGTTCTACGAGCAGTACTTC. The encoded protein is CAIDGQGGFYEQYF.

For the CDR3, the DNA is TGTGCCAGTAGGACTAGCGGAGTATTGGGTGAGCAGTTCTTC. Residues: CASRTSGVLGEQFF. This chain connects TRBV2 to TRBJ2-1; 10 positions match TRBD2. This CDR3 is built from 14 residues. Trimming took 9 bases from V and 9 from J; bases not matched to a gene: 11. CDR1 is SNHLY and CDR2 is FYNNEI in the germline V gene.

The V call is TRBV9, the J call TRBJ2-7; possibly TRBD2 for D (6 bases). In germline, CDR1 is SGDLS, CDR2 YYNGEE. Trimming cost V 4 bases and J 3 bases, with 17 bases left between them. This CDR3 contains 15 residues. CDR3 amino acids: CASSPGGSGLYEQYF. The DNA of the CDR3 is TGTGCCAGCAGCCCCGGAGGTAGCGGCCTCTACGAGCAGTACTTC.

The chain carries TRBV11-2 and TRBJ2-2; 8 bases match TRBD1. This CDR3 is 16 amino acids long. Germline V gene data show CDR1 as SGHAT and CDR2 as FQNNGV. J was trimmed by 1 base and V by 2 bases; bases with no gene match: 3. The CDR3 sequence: CASSLTGGRNTGELFF. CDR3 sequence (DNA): TGTGCCAGCAGCTTAACAGGGGGTCGGAACACCGGGGAGCTGTTTTTT. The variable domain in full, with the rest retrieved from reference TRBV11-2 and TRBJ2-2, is EAGVAQSPRYKIIEKRQSVAFWCNPISGHATLYWYQQILGQGPKLLIQFQNNGVVDDSQLPKDRFSAERLKGVDSTLKIQPAKLEDSAVYLCASSLTGGRNTGELFFGEGSRLTVL.

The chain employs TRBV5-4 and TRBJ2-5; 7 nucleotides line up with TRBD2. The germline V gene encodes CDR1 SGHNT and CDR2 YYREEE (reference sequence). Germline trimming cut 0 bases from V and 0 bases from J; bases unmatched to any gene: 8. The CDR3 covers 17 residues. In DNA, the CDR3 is TGTGCCAGCAGCTTGGGGGCTAGCGGTCAAGACCAAGAGACCCAGTACTTC. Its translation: CASSLGASGQDQETQYF. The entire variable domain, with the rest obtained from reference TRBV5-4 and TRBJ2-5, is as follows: ETGVTQSPTHLIKTRGQQVTLRCSSQSGHNTVSWYQQALGQGPQFIFQYYREEENGRGNFPPRFSGLQFPNYSSELNVNALELDDSALYLCASSLGASGQDQETQYFGPGTRLLVL.

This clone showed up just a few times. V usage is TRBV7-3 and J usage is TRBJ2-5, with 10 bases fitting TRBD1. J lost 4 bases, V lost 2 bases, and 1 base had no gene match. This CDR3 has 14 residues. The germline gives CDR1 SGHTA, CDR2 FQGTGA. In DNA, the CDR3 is TGTGCCAGCAGCTTAGGGACAGGGGCAGAGACCCAGTACTTC. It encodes CASSLGTGAETQYF.

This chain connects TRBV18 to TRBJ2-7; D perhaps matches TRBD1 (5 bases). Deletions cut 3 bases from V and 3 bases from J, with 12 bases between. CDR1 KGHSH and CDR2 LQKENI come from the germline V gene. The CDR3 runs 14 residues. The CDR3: CASSPNGANYEQYF. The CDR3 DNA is TGTGCCAGCTCACCCAATGGGGCCAACTACGAGCAGTACTTC. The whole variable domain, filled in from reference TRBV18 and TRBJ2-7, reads NAGVMQNPRHLVRRRGQEARLRCSPMKGHSHVYWYRQLPEEGLKFMVYLQKENIIDESGMPKERFSAEFPKEGPSILRIQQVVRGDSAAYFCASSPNGANYEQYFGPGTRLTVT.

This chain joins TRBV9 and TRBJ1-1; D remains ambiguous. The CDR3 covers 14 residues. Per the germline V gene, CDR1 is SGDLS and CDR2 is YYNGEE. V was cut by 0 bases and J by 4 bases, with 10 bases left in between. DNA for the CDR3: TGTGCCAGCAGCGTAGAGGCGGAGCTCACTGAAGCTTTCTTT. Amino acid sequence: CASSVEAELTEAFF.

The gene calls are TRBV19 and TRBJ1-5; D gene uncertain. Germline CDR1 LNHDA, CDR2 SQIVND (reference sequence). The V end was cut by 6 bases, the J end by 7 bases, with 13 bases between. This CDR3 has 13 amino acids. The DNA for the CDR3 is TGTGCCAGTAGCGTAGGCTTTGGACAGCCCCAGCATTTT. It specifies CASSVGFGQPQHF. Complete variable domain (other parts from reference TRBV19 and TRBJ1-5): DGGITQSPKYLFRKEGQNVTLSCEQNLNHDAMYWYRQDPGQGLRLIYYSQIVNDFQKGDIAEGYSVSREKKESFPLTVTSAQKNPTAFYLCASSVGFGQPQHFGDGTRLSIL.

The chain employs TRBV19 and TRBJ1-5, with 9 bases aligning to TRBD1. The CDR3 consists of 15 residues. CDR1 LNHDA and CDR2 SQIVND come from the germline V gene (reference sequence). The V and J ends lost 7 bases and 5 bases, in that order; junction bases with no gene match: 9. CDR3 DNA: TGTGCCAGTATCCGGACAGGGGAGTTTTATCAGCCCCAGCATTTT. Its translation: CASIRTGEFYQPQHF.

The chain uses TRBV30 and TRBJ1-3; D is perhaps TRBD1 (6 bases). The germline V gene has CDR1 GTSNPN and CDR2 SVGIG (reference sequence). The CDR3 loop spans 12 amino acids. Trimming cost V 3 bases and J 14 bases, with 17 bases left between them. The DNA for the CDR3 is TGTGCCTGGAGCCTCACCAACGGGGGCTTATATTTT. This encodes CAWSLTNGGLYF.

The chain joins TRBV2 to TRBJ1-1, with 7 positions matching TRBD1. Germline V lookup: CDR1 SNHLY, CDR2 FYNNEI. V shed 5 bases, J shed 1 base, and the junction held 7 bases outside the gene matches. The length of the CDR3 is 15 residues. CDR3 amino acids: CASSMQGVGNTEAFF. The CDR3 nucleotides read TGTGCCAGCAGTATGCAGGGGGTTGGGAACACTGAAGCTTTCTTT. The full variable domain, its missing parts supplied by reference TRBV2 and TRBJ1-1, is EPEVTQTPSHQVTQMGQEVILRCVPISNHLYFYWYRQILGQKVEFLVSFYNNEISEKSEIFDDQFSVERPDGSNFTLKIRSTKLEDSAMYFCASSMQGVGNTEAFFGQGTRLTVV.

The CDR3 loop reads CASSNLGENQPQHF. CDR3 DNA: TGTGCCAGCAGCAACTTGGGGGAGAATCAGCCCCAGCATTTT. The chain joins TRBV28 to TRBJ1-5; D might be TRBD1 (5 bases). The V end lost 6 bases, the J end lost 4 bases, and 13 bases lay between the germline ends. The CDR3 has 14 amino acids. Germline loops: CDR1 MDHEN, CDR2 SYDVKM.

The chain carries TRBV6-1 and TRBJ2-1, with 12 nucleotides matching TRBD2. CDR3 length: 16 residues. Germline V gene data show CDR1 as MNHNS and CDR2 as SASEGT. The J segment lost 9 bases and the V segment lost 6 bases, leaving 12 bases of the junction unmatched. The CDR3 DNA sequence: TGTGCCAGCAGGGAACCCTCTAGCGGGAGGGCCATTGAGCAGTTCTTC. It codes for CASREPSSGRAIEQFF.

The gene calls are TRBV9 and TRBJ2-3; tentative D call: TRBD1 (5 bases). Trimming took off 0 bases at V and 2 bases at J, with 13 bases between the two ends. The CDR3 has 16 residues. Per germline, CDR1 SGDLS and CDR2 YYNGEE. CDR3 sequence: CASSVALTQVTDTQYF. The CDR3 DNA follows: TGTGCCAGCAGCGTAGCTTTAACACAGGTCACAGATACGCAGTATTTT.

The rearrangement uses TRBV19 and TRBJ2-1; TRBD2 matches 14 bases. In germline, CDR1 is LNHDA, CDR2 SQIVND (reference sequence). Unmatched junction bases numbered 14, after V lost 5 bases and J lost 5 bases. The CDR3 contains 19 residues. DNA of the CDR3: TGTGCCAGTAGTCCGGGACTAGCGGGAGTGTACTTTCCCCACAATGAGCAGTTCTTC. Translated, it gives CASSPGLAGVYFPHNEQFF.

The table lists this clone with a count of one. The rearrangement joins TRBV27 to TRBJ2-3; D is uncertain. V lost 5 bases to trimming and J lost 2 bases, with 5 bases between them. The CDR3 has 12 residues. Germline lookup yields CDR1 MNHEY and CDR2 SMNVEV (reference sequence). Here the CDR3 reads CASSTPTDTQYF. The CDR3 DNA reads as TGTGCCAGCAGTACGCCCACAGATACGCAGTATTTT.

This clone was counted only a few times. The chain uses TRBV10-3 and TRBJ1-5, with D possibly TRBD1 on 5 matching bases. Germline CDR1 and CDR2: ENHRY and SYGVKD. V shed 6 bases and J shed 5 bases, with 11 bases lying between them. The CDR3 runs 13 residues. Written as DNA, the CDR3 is TGTGCCATCAGCAGGGCCGGAGATCAGCCCCAGCATTTT. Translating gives CAISRAGDQPQHF.

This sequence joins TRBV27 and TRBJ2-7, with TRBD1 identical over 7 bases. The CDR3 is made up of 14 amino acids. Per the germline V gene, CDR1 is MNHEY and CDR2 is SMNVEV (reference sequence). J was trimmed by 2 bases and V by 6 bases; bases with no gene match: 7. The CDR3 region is CASSIGTATYEQYF. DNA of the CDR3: TGTGCCAGCAGCATAGGGACAGCCACCTACGAGCAGTACTTC.

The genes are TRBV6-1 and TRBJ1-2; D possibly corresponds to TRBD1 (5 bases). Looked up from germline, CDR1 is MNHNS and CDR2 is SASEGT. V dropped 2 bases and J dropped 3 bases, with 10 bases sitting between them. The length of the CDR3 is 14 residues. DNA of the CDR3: TGTGCCAGCAGTGAAATCCAGGGCTACTATGGCTACACCTTC. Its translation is CASSEIQGYYGYTF.

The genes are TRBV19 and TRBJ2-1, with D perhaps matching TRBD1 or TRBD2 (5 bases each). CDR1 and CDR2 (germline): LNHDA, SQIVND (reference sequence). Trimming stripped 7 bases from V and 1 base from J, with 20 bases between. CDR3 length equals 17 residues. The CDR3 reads CASTRKGLATSYNEQFF. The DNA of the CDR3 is TGTGCCAGTACTCGAAAGGGGCTAGCCACGTCCTACAATGAGCAGTTCTTC. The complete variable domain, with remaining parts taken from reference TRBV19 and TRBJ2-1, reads DGGITQSPKYLFRKEGQNVTLSCEQNLNHDAMYWYRQDPGQGLRLIYYSQIVNDFQKGDIAEGYSVSREKKESFPLTVTSAQKNPTAFYLCASTRKGLATSYNEQFFGPGTRLTVL.

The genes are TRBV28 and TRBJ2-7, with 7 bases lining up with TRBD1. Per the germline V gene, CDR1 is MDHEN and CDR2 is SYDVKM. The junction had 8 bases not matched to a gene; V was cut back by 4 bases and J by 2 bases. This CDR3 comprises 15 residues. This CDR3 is CASSSPGGGPYEQYF. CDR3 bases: TGTGCCAGCAGTTCGCCAGGGGGTGGGCCCTACGAGCAGTACTTC.

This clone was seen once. CDR3 nucleotides: TGTGCCATCAGTGAGTCGGGGCAGATGAACACTGAAGCTTTCTTT. Its protein product is CAISESGQMNTEAFF. The chain uses TRBV10-3 and TRBJ1-1; D is possibly TRBD1 (5 bases). Germline-derived CDR1 and CDR2 are ENHRY and SYGVKD. Trimming cost V 0 bases and J 0 bases, with 8 bases left between them. CDR3 length: 15 amino acids.